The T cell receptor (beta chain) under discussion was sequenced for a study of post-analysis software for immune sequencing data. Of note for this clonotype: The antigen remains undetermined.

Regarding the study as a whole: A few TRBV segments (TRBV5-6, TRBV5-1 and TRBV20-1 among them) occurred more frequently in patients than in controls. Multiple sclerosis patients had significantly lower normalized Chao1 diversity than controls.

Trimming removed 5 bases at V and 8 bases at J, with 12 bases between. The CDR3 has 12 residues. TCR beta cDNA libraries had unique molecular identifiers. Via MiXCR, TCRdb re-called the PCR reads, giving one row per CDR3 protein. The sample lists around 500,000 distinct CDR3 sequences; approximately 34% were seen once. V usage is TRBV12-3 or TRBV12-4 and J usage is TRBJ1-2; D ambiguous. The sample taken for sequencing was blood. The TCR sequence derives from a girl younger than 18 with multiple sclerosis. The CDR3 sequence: CASSVRPGGYTF. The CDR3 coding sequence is TGTGCCAGCAGTGTACGTCCCGGGGGCTACACCTTC.